Detailed here is one T cell receptor (beta chain). What it recognizes is unknown. The CDR3 is 14 amino acids. V gave up 1 base and J gave up 0 bases, with 7 bases separating them. The V gene's germline CDR1 is MGHRA and CDR2 YSYEKL. This entry is derived from a study of cytomegalovirus exposure and HLA in healthy donors. Study-wide findings and caveats: Rarity held for most TCR sequences, but there were some public TCRs that occurred in many donors. In a later analysis, 17,000 or so TCR beta sequences were associated with HLA alleles at 0.05 false discovery rate.

Vbeta (60) and Jbeta (13) primers were used in the PCR. The data were produced by immunoSEQ multiplex PCR, yet TCRdb's version contains in-frame clones alone and is incomplete. The sample contains 30,000 to 45,000 clones, 84% of which appear only once. This TCR derives from a woman in her late teens or twenties in good health and CMV-seronegative. The sequenced material came from PBMCs. This chain connects TRBV4-1 to TRBJ2-7; D uncertain. The CDR3 is CASSQVAGSYEQYF. For the CDR3, the DNA is TGCGCCAGCAGCCAAGTTGCCGGCTCCTACGAGCAGTACTTC.